The rows below give T cell receptor beta chains drawn from one sample of a study of cytomegalovirus exposure and HLA in healthy donors. TCRdb's copy holds only in-frame clones and misses some; the assay was immunoSEQ multiplex PCR. This repertoire shows over 130,000 clones, roughly three fifths found once; its top ten account for around 1.8%. Sequenced sample: PBMCs. The receptors originated from a male donor in good health and CMV-seronegative. CDR3s include the opening cysteine and the closing phenylalanine or tryptophan. The order of the fields is J gene, V gene, D gene, clone size, CDR3 protein, CDR3 DNA. The D gene is left open where the match is weak. Some rows mark clone size as missing; the rest say once, few, many or name a class of expanded clone.

TRBJ2-7 TRBV5-1 - - CASSPGQLGLYEQYF TGCGCCAGCAGCCCCGGACAGTTAGGACTCTACGAGCAGTACTTC
TRBJ1-1 TRBV6-4 - few CASSREVNTEAFF TGTGCCAGCAGTCGGGAAGTGAACACTGAAGCTTTCTTT
TRBJ1-1 TRBV7-8 - - CASSGRRDGTEAFF TGTGCCAGCAGCGGGAGAAGGGATGGAACTGAAGCTTTCTTT
TRBJ2-7 TRBV7-3 - - CASSLGGNYEQYF TGTGCCAGCAGCTTAGGAGGAAACTACGAGCAGTACTTC
TRBJ1-5 TRBV21-1 - few CASSKCPLQGLQRKRYSNQPQHF TGTGCCAGCAGCAAATGCCCTTTACAGGGTCTGCAGCGTAAGAGATATAGCAATCAGCCCCAGCATTTT
TRBJ1-1 TRBV7-9 - - CSSSLVGTEAFF TGTTCCAGCAGCCTAGTCGGGACTGAAGCTTTCTTT
TRBJ2-7 TRBV28 TRBD1 - CASCISGVGTGATYEQYF TGTGCCAGCTGTATATCTGGGGTCGGGACAGGGGCGACCTACGAGCAGTACTTC
TRBJ2-1 TRBV20-1 - - CSARARDLQFF TGCAGTGCTAGGGCCAGGGACTTGCAGTTCTTC
TRBJ2-1 TRBV18 - - CASSPQGNEQFF TGTGCCAGCTCACCTCAGGGGAATGAGCAGTTCTTC
TRBJ1-4 TRBV5-4 - - CASSLADNEKLFF TGTGCCAGCAGCTTGGCAGATAATGAAAAACTGTTTTTT
TRBJ1-1 TRBV2 - few CASSGGYSEAFF TGTGCCAGCAGCGGGGGGTACTCTGAAGCTTTCTTT
TRBJ1-1 TRBV5-1 - - CASSAGNTEAFF TGCGCCAGCAGTGCCGGGAACACTGAAGCTTTCTTT